The clone carrying this TCR beta chain came up a few times. Its target is not known. The record originates from a study of cytomegalovirus exposure and HLA in healthy donors. Study-level results: Prediction of most subjects' HLA-A and HLA-B alleles by TCR beta sequences was reportedly accurate. Across HLA loci, a later analysis found differing TCR association rates, with DRB1 most and HLA-C fewest.

The donors were healthy bone marrow donors. PCR involved 60 Vbeta and 13 Jbeta primers. Generated by immunoSEQ multiplex PCR, the TCRdb table keeps only in-frame clones and is missing some. The profile covers around 100,000 clones, with 74% appearing a single time and 2% to 3% taken by the ten largest. Trimming took 0 bases from V and 1 from J, leaving 8 bases between them. Germline values: CDR1 SGHDT, CDR2 YYEEEE. The CDR3 is 14 residues long. The TCR sequence derives from a man in his forties or fifties in good health and CMV-seropositive. The chain couples TRBV5-6 to TRBJ2-7; TRBD2 might be the D (5 bases). What was sequenced was PBMCs. The CDR3 reads CASSLASYSYEQYF. DNA of the CDR3: TGTGCCAGCAGCTTGGCTAGCTATTCCTACGAGCAGTACTTC.